The 21 T cell receptor beta chains given below trace back to one sample, sequenced in a study of T cell responses to AZD1222 COVID-19 vaccine. Clones were read by immunoSEQ multiplex PCR, and TCRdb kept only the in-frame ones, dropping some. The table has about 93,000 clones, 65% to 90% seen once. Sequenced material: peripheral blood, taken on day 0 of AZD1222 vaccination. These receptors came from an adult in good health.

CDR3 sequence: CASSNRGADTQYF. In DNA, the CDR3 is TGTGCCAGCTCGAACCGCGGGGCAGATACGCAGTATTTT. The rearrangement joins TRBV18 to TRBJ2-3, with TRBD2 as a possible D gene (6 bases). Germline CDR1 KGHSH, CDR2 LQKENI. This CDR3 region has 13 residues. Trimming left V 6 bases short and J 4 bases short, with 11 bases between.

The gene calls are TRBV6-5 and TRBJ1-6; 10 bases fit TRBD1. CDR3 length: 15 amino acids. The germline CDR1 and CDR2 sequences are MNHEY and SVGAGI. V trimming: 5 bases; J trimming: 9 bases; junction bases outside the gene matches: 7. The CDR3 sequence is CASSPDRGRGSPLHF. The CDR3 DNA reads as TGTGCCAGCAGTCCTGACAGGGGGCGCGGTTCACCCCTCCACTTT.

This rearrangement joins TRBV27 to TRBJ1-1, with 7 bases identical to TRBD1. Germline V lookup: CDR1 MNHEY, CDR2 SMNVEV (reference sequence). Trimming at V came to 4 bases and at J to 4 bases, leaving 3 bases not matched to a gene. CDR3 size: 13 residues. CDR3 protein: CASSSRQGTEAFF. The CDR3 bases are TGTGCCAGCAGTTCACGACAGGGCACTGAAGCTTTCTTT.

In this sample, this clone turned up once. The CDR3 sequence: CASSPKNTGELFF. DNA for the CDR3: TGTGCCAGCTCACCAAAGAACACCGGGGAGCTGTTTTTT. V usage is TRBV18 and J usage is TRBJ2-2; D ambiguous. The CDR3 sequence is 13 residues long. In germline, CDR1 is KGHSH, CDR2 LQKENI. Trimming cost V 2 bases and J 1 base, with 2 bases left between them.

V is TRBV18 and J is TRBJ1-6, with TRBD1 matching 9 bases. The V gene end was trimmed by 0 bases and the J gene end by 10 bases; junction bases not matched to a gene: 4. Germline-derived CDR1 and CDR2 are KGHSH and LQKENI. The CDR3 totals 15 residues. The CDR3 DNA reads TGTGCCAGCTCACCACCGGGACAGGGAAGCTCACCCCTCCACTTT. Residues: CASSPPGQGSSPLHF.

The gene calls are TRBV6-4 and TRBJ2-2; TRBD2 matches 13 bases. Germline V CDR1 and CDR2: MRHNA, SNTAGT. This CDR3 has 15 amino acids. After removal of 2 bases from V and 10 bases from J, the junction contained 4 bases not matched to a gene. In nucleotides, the CDR3 is TGTGCCAGCAGTGACGGGACTAGCGGGAATGAGGAGCTGTTTTTT. This sequence encodes CASSDGTSGNEELFF.

This rearrangement joins TRBV6-5 to TRBJ2-5; D ambiguous. The germline V gene has CDR1 MNHEY and CDR2 SVGAGI. The CDR3 loop spans 13 amino acids. Deletions cut 7 bases from V and 1 base from J, with 10 bases between. The CDR3 spells CASNSDAQETQYF. The CDR3 DNA reads TGTGCCAGCAATTCGGACGCCCAAGAGACCCAGTACTTC.

The chain is built from TRBV20-1 and TRBJ1-2, with 9 bases matching TRBD1. The CDR3 has 13 residues. V trimming: 3 bases; J trimming: 7 bases; junction bases outside the gene matches: 6. CDR1 is DFQATT and CDR2 is SNEGSKA in the germline V gene (reference sequence). The CDR3 reads CSASTRDRVGYTF. DNA of the CDR3: TGCAGTGCTAGTACCCGGGACAGGGTTGGCTACACCTTC.

The rearrangement uses TRBV29-1 and TRBJ2-2, with 10 bases matching TRBD2. The germline V gene has CDR1 SQVTM and CDR2 ANQGSEA. V was clipped by 5 bases and J by 8 bases; unmatched bases: 5. There are 13 residues in the CDR3. This chain's CDR3 is CSVWLAGDGELFF. CDR3 nucleotides: TGCAGCGTTTGGCTAGCGGGGGATGGGGAGCTGTTTTTT.

This chain joins TRBV7-9 and TRBJ2-5; D unresolved. The CDR3 is made up of 13 amino acids. V was cut by 7 bases and J by 5 bases, with 14 bases left in between. From germline, CDR1 is SEHNR and CDR2 FQNEAQ (reference sequence). The chain's CDR3 is CASTPVGSETQYF. CDR3 in DNA: TGTGCCAGCACCCCAGTGGGGTCGGAGACCCAGTACTTC.

V is TRBV7-9 and J is TRBJ2-1, with TRBD2 matching 7 bases. After removal of 5 bases from V and 7 bases from J, the junction contained 11 bases not matched to a gene. CDR1 is SEHNR, CDR2 FQNEAQ, per germline (reference sequence). The CDR3 runs to 15 residues. The CDR3 reads CASSKRGTTLNEQFF. The DNA of the CDR3 is TGTGCCAGCAGCAAACGAGGGACTACCCTGAATGAGCAGTTCTTC.

The rearrangement joins TRBV6-5 to TRBJ2-1; no reliable D call. CDR1 is MNHEY, CDR2 SVGAGI, per germline. The CDR3 runs to 13 residues. Trimming pared 7 bases from V and 6 bases from J, leaving 13 bases between. The CDR3 sequence: CASILGGSNEQFF. In nucleotides, the CDR3 is TGTGCCAGCATACTGGGCGGTTCCAATGAGCAGTTCTTC.

The chain is built from TRBV7-9 and TRBJ2-7; the D is unclear. Trimming took off 1 base at V and 3 bases at J, with 10 bases between the two ends. CDR1 and CDR2 from the germline V gene are SEHNR and FQNEAQ (reference sequence). The CDR3 loop spans 14 amino acids. CDR3 DNA: TGTGCCAGCAGCTTAGGGCCAACAAGCTACGAGCAGTACTTC. Its protein product is CASSLGPTSYEQYF.

The CDR3 sequence: CSVDGRQSSYNEQFF. In DNA, the CDR3 is TGCAGCGTAGACGGACGGCAGAGCTCCTACAATGAGCAGTTCTTC. The genes are TRBV29-1 and TRBJ2-1; D gene ambiguous. CDR1 and CDR2 (germline): SQVTM, ANQGSEA. CDR3 length: 15 amino acids. Trimming took 6 bases from V and 0 from J, leaving 15 bases between them.

The rearrangement joins TRBV4-3 to TRBJ2-1, with 8 positions matching TRBD2. Trimming cost V 0 bases and J 3 bases; bases outside gene matches: 7. This CDR3 is 17 amino acids long. Germline CDR1 reads LGHNA; CDR2 reads YSLEER. Written as DNA, the CDR3 is TGCGCCAGCAGCCAAGATAGTGGGGCGGGAGGCTACAATGAGCAGTTCTTC. This gives the protein CASSQDSGAGGYNEQFF.

The V call is TRBV5-8, the J call TRBJ1-1; TRBD1 matches 8 bases. V lost 0 bases, J lost 0 bases, and 7 bases stayed unmatched. Germline CDR1 is SGHTS and CDR2 is YDEGEE. This CDR3 comprises 17 residues. The CDR3 reads CASSLAFGQGMNTEAFF. As DNA, the CDR3 is TGTGCCAGCAGCTTGGCCTTCGGACAGGGAATGAACACTGAAGCTTTCTTT. The entire variable domain, with the rest obtained from reference TRBV5-8 and TRBJ1-1, is as follows: EAGVTQSPTHLIKTRGQQATLRCSPISGHTSVYWYQQALGLGLQFLLWYDEGEERNRGNFPPRFSGRQFPNYSSELNVNALELEDSALYLCASSLAFGQGMNTEAFFGQGTRLTVV.

There are a few counts of this clone. The chain employs TRBV12-3 or TRBV12-4 and TRBJ1-2; D not certain. Trimming pared 6 bases from V and 2 bases from J, leaving 10 bases between. The CDR3 contains 13 residues. The CDR3 sequence: CASRNQGNYGYTF. CDR3 DNA: TGTGCCAGCAGAAATCAAGGCAACTATGGCTACACCTTC.

This clone has a single count. The chain couples TRBV5-6 to TRBJ2-5; a possible D gene is TRBD1 (6 bases). V was clipped by 5 bases and J by 1 base, with 15 bases between them. Per the germline V gene, CDR1 is SGHDT and CDR2 is YYEEEE. The CDR3 runs 15 residues. The CDR3 nucleotides read TGTGCCAGCAGACGCCGAGACAGGTCCCAAGAGACCCAGTACTTC. It encodes CASRRRDRSQETQYF.

The gene calls are TRBV19 and TRBJ1-6; possible D gene TRBD1, 6 bases. Germline CDR1 reads LNHDA; CDR2 reads SQIVND (reference sequence). Trimming removed 3 bases at V and 8 bases at J, with 11 bases between. The CDR3 is made up of 14 amino acids. The CDR3 here is CASSINQGYSPLHF. CDR3 DNA: TGTGCCAGTAGTATTAATCAGGGGTATTCACCCCTCCACTTT.

The chain combines TRBV2 with TRBJ1-1; the D gene is possibly TRBD1 (5 bases). Between the trimmed V and J ends, which lost 6 bases and 6 bases, there was a span of 8 bases. This CDR3 is 11 amino acids long. Looked up from germline, CDR1 is SNHLY and CDR2 is FYNNEI. The DNA for the CDR3 is TGTGCCAGCAGGGGGGGGGCTGAAGCTTTCTTT. As protein: CASRGGAEAFF.

V and J are TRBV5-4 and TRBJ1-3; D gene unclear. Trimming cost V 4 bases and J 0 bases, with 14 bases left between them. Germline CDR1 and CDR2: SGHNT and YYREEE (reference sequence). This CDR3 is 16 amino acids long. CDR3 sequence: CASSQIGPLSGNTIYF. CDR3 DNA: TGTGCCAGCAGCCAGATTGGACCGCTCTCTGGAAACACCATATATTTT.